Following are 11 T cell receptor beta chains from one sample sequenced in a study of blood T cells in healthy people across ages. Primers used in a second PCR of roughly 6 to 11 cycles were a sample-barcoded 5' primer and a J-beta primer mix. TCRdb itself ran the 5' RACE reads through MiXCR, one entry per CDR3 protein. The sample records about 1.4 million distinct CDR3 sequences, roughly 64% being singletons. The sample was blood. These TCRs come from a man aged 18 to 35 in good health.

This clonotype was counted only a few times. The chain links TRBV12-3 or TRBV12-4 to TRBJ2-5, with 13 bases that match TRBD2. The CDR3 spans 17 residues. Germline trimming cut 3 bases from V and 4 bases from J; bases unmatched to any gene: 8. DNA of the CDR3: TGTGCCAGCAGTTTCACTAGCGGGAGGGCCGAGGGAGAGACCCAGTACTTC. It yields the protein CASSFTSGRAEGETQYF.

The rearrangement joins TRBV4-3 to TRBJ1-2; tentative D call: TRBD1 (6 bases). V dropped 1 base and J dropped 4 bases, with 16 bases sitting between them. The germline V gene has CDR1 LGHNA and CDR2 YSLEER. This CDR3 contains 16 residues. The CDR3 is CASSQVVFRDTYGYTF. In DNA form, the CDR3 reads TGCGCCAGCAGCCAAGTAGTTTTTCGGGACACCTATGGCTACACCTTC.

The genes are TRBV2 and TRBJ2-5; 7 nucleotides align to TRBD2. Germline lookup yields CDR1 SNHLY and CDR2 FYNNEI. This CDR3 is 15 amino acids long. J lost 11 bases, V lost 2 bases, and 14 bases had no gene match. The CDR3: CASSERRGSGNEQYF. The CDR3 bases are TGTGCCAGCAGTGAAAGGCGGGGGAGCGGCAATGAGCAGTACTTC.

This rearrangement joins TRBV29-1 to TRBJ2-5; 8 nucleotides agree with TRBD2. CDR3 length: 15 amino acids. V trimming: 3 bases; J trimming: 11 bases; junction bases outside the gene matches: 17. Germline values: CDR1 SQVTM, CDR2 ANQGSEA. The CDR3 DNA reads as TGCAGCGTTGAGAATAGCGGGAAGGGTTACAATGAGCAGTACTTC. This gives the protein CSVENSGKGYNEQYF. The entire variable domain, with the rest obtained from reference TRBV29-1 and TRBJ2-5, is as follows: SAVISQKPSRDICQRGTSLTIQCQVDSQVTMMFWYRQQPGQSLTLIATANQGSEATYESGFVIDKFPISRPNLTFSTLTVSNMSPEDSSIYLCSVENSGKGYNEQYFGPGTRLLVL.

This rearrangement joins TRBV29-1 to TRBJ2-5; 10 nucleotides line up with TRBD2. With V trimmed by 6 bases and J by 5 bases, 6 bases remained unmatched. The CDR3 consists of 13 residues. CDR1 SQVTM and CDR2 ANQGSEA come from the germline V gene. CDR3 amino acids: CSVERGGIETQYF. The CDR3 bases are TGCAGCGTGGAGCGGGGGGGGATTGAGACCCAGTACTTC.

The chain recombines TRBV9 with TRBJ2-5, with 11 bases matching TRBD2. Per germline, CDR1 SGDLS and CDR2 YYNGEE. The trim removed 1 base at V and 11 bases at J, leaving 13 bases unmatched. The CDR3 contains 16 residues. The CDR3 DNA sequence: TGTGCCAGCAGCGTAACCGAACTAGCGGGGGCATGGGAGCAGTACTTC. It codes for CASSVTELAGAWEQYF.

The rearrangement links TRBV27 to TRBJ2-6, with D uncertain. With 3 bases removed from V and 1 base from J, the gap between germline ends came to 10 bases. Germline V gives CDR1 MNHEY, CDR2 SMNVEV (reference sequence). This CDR3 is 16 amino acids long. The CDR3 region has the DNA TGTGCCAGCAGTTTCCATACGGTTTCTGGGGCCAACGTCCTGACTTTC. Translating it yields CASSFHTVSGANVLTF.

The chain carries TRBV5-1 and TRBJ2-5; possible D gene TRBD1, 6 bases. Trimming removed 6 bases from V and 10 bases from J, with 13 bases in between. Germline CDR1 SGHRS, CDR2 YFSETQ. This CDR3 has 11 residues. The CDR3 DNA reads as TGCGCCAGCACCTTCGGACAGCTCCAGTACTTC. Its protein is CASTFGQLQYF.

This clonotype was seen more than once but under ten times. V is TRBV29-1 and J is TRBJ2-7, with no clear D. Germline loops: CDR1 SQVTM, CDR2 ANQGSEA. The germline V and J ends were trimmed by 5 bases and 2 bases, with 7 bases remaining between them. The length of the CDR3 is 11 residues. CDR3 sequence: CSVRIAYEQYF. The CDR3 nucleotides read TGCAGCGTTAGGATAGCCTACGAGCAGTACTTC.

This clonotype appeared a few times. V is TRBV11-2 and J is TRBJ2-4; no clear D. The length of the CDR3 is 12 residues. The germline V and J ends were trimmed by 1 base and 12 bases, with 10 bases remaining between them. The germline gives CDR1 SGHAT, CDR2 FQNNGV. CDR3 DNA sequence: TGTGCCAGCAGCTTAGTTTCTTACGATCAGTACTTC. It encodes CASSLVSYDQYF.

The chain has TRBV4-1 and TRBJ2-7, with D uncertain. Looked up from germline, CDR1 is MGHRA and CDR2 is YSYEKL. V dropped 0 bases and J dropped 0 bases, with 9 bases sitting between them. CDR3 length equals 15 residues. The CDR3 coding sequence is TGCGCCAGCAGCCAAGATTTTGACCCCTCCTACGAGCAGTACTTC. Translated: CASSQDFDPSYEQYF.